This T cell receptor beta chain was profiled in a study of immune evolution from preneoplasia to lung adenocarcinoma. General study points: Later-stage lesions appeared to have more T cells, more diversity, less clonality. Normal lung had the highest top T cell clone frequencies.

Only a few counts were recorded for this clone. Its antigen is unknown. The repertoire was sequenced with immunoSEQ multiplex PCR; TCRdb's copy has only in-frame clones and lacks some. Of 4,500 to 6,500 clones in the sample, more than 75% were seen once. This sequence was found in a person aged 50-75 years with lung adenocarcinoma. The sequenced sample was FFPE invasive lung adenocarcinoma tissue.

CDR3 bases: TGTGCCAGCAGCCGTCCTGGGGGAGCCCACGAGCAGTACTTC. This encodes CASSRPGGAHEQYF. This chain connects TRBV7-9 to TRBJ2-7; D is possibly TRBD1 or TRBD2 (5 bases each). Germline CDR1 reads SEHNR; CDR2 reads FQNEAQ (reference sequence). With 5 bases removed from V and 5 bases from J, the gap between germline ends came to 16 bases. This CDR3 is built from 14 residues.